A selection of T cell receptor beta chains follows, all from one sample in a study of blood T cell repertoires in COVID-19. Libraries were prepared by immunoSEQ multiplex PCR; TCRdb keeps only in-frame clonotypes and omits some of them. The repertoire includes roughly 300,000 clones, roughly 87% of them detected once, and roughly 1% sits in the top ten. The sample taken for sequencing was PBMCs or T cells enriched from blood (not recorded which). The receptors come from a woman under 40 who had recovered from COVID-19. CDR3s include the opening cysteine and the closing phenylalanine or tryptophan. The order of the fields is V gene, J gene, D gene, clone size, CDR3 protein, CDR3 DNA. D genes are given only for firm matches. Rows may omit the clone size; those that give it use once, few, many or a size class.

v_gene: TRBV6-5
j_gene: TRBJ1-4
d_gene: TRBD1
abundance: .
CDR3aa: CASSNSGTGVGKLFF
CDR3nt: TGTGCCAGCAGTAACTCCGGGACAGGGGTGGGAAAACTGTTTTTT

v_gene: TRBV27
j_gene: TRBJ1-5
d_gene: .
abundance: .
CDR3aa: CASSPGTFLQPQHF
CDR3nt: TGTGCCAGCAGTCCTGGGACATTTTTACAGCCCCAGCATTTT

v_gene: TRBV14
j_gene: TRBJ2-1
d_gene: .
abundance: .
CDR3aa: CASSQDGSNEQFF
CDR3nt: TGTGCCAGCAGCCAAGATGGGAGTAATGAGCAGTTCTTC

v_gene: TRBV28
j_gene: TRBJ1-5
d_gene: .
abundance: .
CDR3aa: CASSFTSAGNQPQHF
CDR3nt: TGTGCCAGCAGTTTCACCTCGGCGGGCAATCAGCCCCAGCATTTT

v_gene: TRBV7-2
j_gene: TRBJ1-1
d_gene: .
abundance: .
CDR3aa: CASSLTERAEAFF
CDR3nt: TGTGCCAGCAGCTTAACGGAGAGGGCTGAAGCTTTCTTT

v_gene: TRBV10-1
j_gene: TRBJ1-5
d_gene: .
abundance: .
CDR3aa: CASGGESNQPQHF
CDR3nt: TGCGCCAGCGGAGGGGAGAGCAATCAGCCCCAGCATTTT

v_gene: TRBV3-1/TRBV3-2
j_gene: TRBJ1-5
d_gene: .
abundance: .
CDR3aa: CASSQGGWNQPQHF
CDR3nt: TGTGCCAGCAGCCAAGGGGGCTGGAATCAGCCCCAGCATTTT

v_gene: TRBV19
j_gene: TRBJ1-1
d_gene: TRBD1
abundance: .
CDR3aa: CASSKKGQGATEAFF
CDR3nt: TGTGCCAGTAGTAAAAAAGGGCAGGGGGCGACTGAAGCTTTCTTT

v_gene: TRBV28
j_gene: TRBJ2-7
d_gene: .
abundance: .
CDR3aa: CASSSPLLSERAAEQYF
CDR3nt: TGTGCCAGCAGTTCCCCCCTTCTTAGCGAGCGTGCGGCCGAGCAGTACTTC

v_gene: TRBV14
j_gene: TRBJ1-4
d_gene: .
abundance: few
CDR3aa: CASSQVRQARNEKLFF
CDR3nt: TGTGCCAGCAGCCAAGTGAGACAGGCCCGGAATGAAAAACTGTTTTTT

v_gene: TRBV18
j_gene: TRBJ2-7
d_gene: TRBD1
abundance: .
CDR3aa: CASSLGTGALQAEQYF
CDR3nt: TGTGCCAGCTCACTAGGGACAGGGGCCCTACAAGCCGAGCAGTACTTC

v_gene: TRBV5-1
j_gene: TRBJ1-1
d_gene: .
abundance: .
CDR3aa: CASSSDFLNTEAFF
CDR3nt: TGCGCCAGCAGCTCGGACTTCCTGAACACTGAAGCTTTCTTT

v_gene: TRBV3-1/TRBV3-2
j_gene: TRBJ2-7
d_gene: TRBD2
abundance: .
CDR3aa: CASSRRLAGIPYEQYF
CDR3nt: TGTGCCAGCAGCCGCCGACTAGCGGGGATTCCCTACGAGCAGTACTTC

v_gene: TRBV5-4
j_gene: TRBJ2-1
d_gene: TRBD2
abundance: .
CDR3aa: CASSSSSGGVDEQFF
CDR3nt: TGTGCCAGCAGCTCGTCTAGCGGGGGGGTAGATGAGCAGTTCTTC

v_gene: TRBV30
j_gene: TRBJ1-6
d_gene: TRBD1
abundance: .
CDR3aa: CAWSPLTGNSPLHF
CDR3nt: TGTGCCTGGAGTCCGCTGACAGGGAACTCACCCCTCCACTTT

v_gene: TRBV15
j_gene: TRBJ1-5
d_gene: TRBD1
abundance: once
CDR3aa: CATSLDRGSNQPQHF
CDR3nt: TGTGCCACCAGCTTAGACAGGGGGAGCAATCAGCCCCAGCATTTT

v_gene: TRBV18
j_gene: TRBJ1-5
d_gene: .
abundance: .
CDR3aa: CASSSGNISNQPQHF
CDR3nt: TGTGCCAGCTCATCAGGGAACATTAGCAATCAGCCCCAGCATTTT

v_gene: TRBV12-3/TRBV12-4
j_gene: TRBJ2-2
d_gene: .
abundance: few
CDR3aa: CASSFRDTGELFF
CDR3nt: TGTGCCAGCAGTTTCAGGGACACCGGGGAGCTGTTTTTT

v_gene: TRBV6-5
j_gene: TRBJ1-5
d_gene: .
abundance: .
CDR3aa: CASGTPNQPQHF
CDR3nt: TGTGCTTCCGGGACACCTAATCAGCCCCAGCATTTT

v_gene: TRBV5-1
j_gene: TRBJ1-1
d_gene: .
abundance: .
CDR3aa: CASSILGGDTEAFF
CDR3nt: TGCGCCAGCAGCATTCTTGGGGGGGACACTGAAGCTTTCTTT

v_gene: TRBV30
j_gene: TRBJ1-1
d_gene: .
abundance: .
CDR3aa: CAWITPRNIPEAFF
CDR3nt: TGTGCCTGGATTACCCCGAGGAATATCCCTGAAGCTTTCTTT

v_gene: TRBV19
j_gene: TRBJ2-1
d_gene: .
abundance: once
CDR3aa: CAREIQEPSYNEQFF
CDR3nt: TGTGCCAGAGAGATACAGGAGCCCTCCTACAATGAGCAGTTCTTC

v_gene: TRBV11-2
j_gene: TRBJ2-1
d_gene: TRBD2
abundance: .
CDR3aa: CASSPRGGHYNEQFF
CDR3nt: TGTGCCAGCAGCCCGCGGGGGGGTCACTACAATGAGCAGTTCTTC

v_gene: TRBV7-2
j_gene: TRBJ2-2
d_gene: .
abundance: .
CDR3aa: CASSPSSEFANTGELFF
CDR3nt: TGTGCCAGCAGCCCGTCGAGTGAGTTCGCGAACACCGGGGAGCTGTTTTTT

v_gene: TRBV4-1
j_gene: TRBJ2-1
d_gene: TRBD1
abundance: .
CDR3aa: CASKPWTGRSYNEQFF
CDR3nt: TGCGCCAGCAAACCTTGGACAGGGAGATCCTACAATGAGCAGTTCTTC

v_gene: TRBV4-3
j_gene: TRBJ1-1
d_gene: TRBD1
abundance: .
CDR3aa: CASSQPGQGTEAFF
CDR3nt: TGCGCCAGCAGCCAACCGGGACAGGGGACTGAAGCTTTCTTT

v_gene: TRBV30
j_gene: TRBJ2-1
d_gene: .
abundance: .
CDR3aa: CAWSVRGGRGLLNEQFF
CDR3nt: TGTGCCTGGAGTGTTAGGGGGGGCCGGGGGTTACTGAATGAGCAGTTCTTC